The source of this T cell receptor (beta chain) is a study of T cells in Graves' hyperthyroidism and ophthalmopathy. This CDR3 is 15 amino acids long. In patients aged 18 to 65, hyperthyroidism was newly diagnosed, with duration under 2 months. Researchers amplified the TCR beta CDR3 regions from RNA transcripts. First-round RT-PCR with HTBI primers amplified the TCR CDR3 region. TCRdb recomputed calls from the multiplex PCR reads with MiXCR, one row per CDR3 protein. The data contain 600,000 to 750,000 distinct CDR3 sequences, approximately 15% of them singletons. On this clonotype itself: A much more abundant neighbour one base away suggests this may be a read error.

The sequenced material came from blood. The rearrangement joins TRBV12-3 or TRBV12-4 to TRBJ1-2, with TRBD1 matching 8 bases. This TCR came from a man aged 50 or older with Graves' hyperthyroidism. CDR3 sequence reads: CASSLVSGGAYAYTF. In nucleotides, the CDR3 is TGTGCCAGCAGTTTGGTCTCAGGGGGCGCCTATGCCTACACCTTC.